The clone carrying this TCR beta chain was seen once. Its specificity is not known. These data come from a study of shared clonotypes between healthy human individuals. The CDR3 contains 16 residues. V dropped 1 base and J dropped 3; count of bases not matched to a gene: 6. Germline V gene lookup returns CDR1 SGHAT and CDR2 FQDESV (reference sequence). Study-wide findings and caveats: Generation of non-shared clonotypes was less probable than generation of clonotypes shared by all four donors. Sharing across four donors was highest in naive CD4 (around 5%) and lowest in memory CD8 (approximately 0.4%).

TCRdb's copy holds only in-frame clones and misses some; the assay was immunoSEQ multiplex PCR. The data contain around 2.5 million clones, under 95% of them seen just once; the ten biggest clones take up 0.36%. HIV-negative, healthy adults without recent acute infections or vaccinations were the donors. Donors were Caucasian adults residing in Nashville, Tennessee, USA. The sequenced material came from naive CD4+ T cells from PBMCs. Subset here: CD45RA+ positively selected. The J gene is TRBJ2-1, the V gene TRBV11-1; the match to TRBD1 covers 7 bases. The receptor was isolated from a man younger than 35 in good health. Some clones in this sample may be carry-over from other donors' samples. CDR3 in amino acids: CASSLGGTVYYNEQFF. The CDR3 bases are TGTGCCAGCAGCTTAGGGGGGACAGTATACTACAATGAGCAGTTCTTC.